The present T cell receptor beta chain was sequenced within a study of T-cell memory formation after mild COVID-19. On the study more broadly: Each donor largely had its own TCR clusters.

One entry per CDR3 protein, called by TCRdb with MiXCR from the 5' RACE reads. The sample shows about 340,000 distinct CDR3 sequences, more than 15% of them seen only once. This clonotype has a handful of counts. Its antigen is currently unknown. General study results and limits: Largely, contracting CD4+ clones fell within CM and EM, and contracting CD8+ clones within EMRA.

V lost 0 bases, J lost 0 bases, and 9 bases lay in between. The CDR3 consists of 16 residues. The V gene's germline CDR1 is SGHRS and CDR2 YFSETQ. The genes are TRBV5-1 and TRBJ2-2, with D possibly matching TRBD1 (5 bases). Material for sequencing was PBMCs or a T cell subset sorted from them (not recorded which). This clonotype originated in a man between 18 and 35 years old who had mild COVID-19 (a few samples of this study predate the infection). Cell type and time point are not known. The DNA of the CDR3 is TGCGCCAGCAGCTTGGGGGGCGCGGCGAACACCGGGGAGCTGTTTTTT. This translates into CASSLGGAANTGELFF.